Following are 32 T cell receptor beta chains from one sample sequenced in a study of radiation and T cells in renal cell carcinoma. The table came from immunoSEQ multiplex PCR; TCRdb's copy has only in-frame clones and leaves some out. The sample lists fewer than 15,000 clones, 25% to 35% occurring once. Treatment given: 15 Gy SBRT to primary tumor, nephrectomy 4 weeks later. This specimen consisted of tumor tissue, obtained from a patient whose treatment included radiotherapy and nephrectomy. The source of these receptors is a man aged 60 to 75 with renal cell carcinoma.

The chain links TRBV13 to TRBJ1-1, with D tentatively TRBD1 (5 bases). Trimming shortened V by 1 base and J by 1 base, and 13 bases separated the two germline ends. Germline CDR1 reads PRHDT; CDR2 reads FYEKMQ (reference sequence). The CDR3 length is 16 residues. The DNA of the CDR3 is TGTGCCAGCAGCTTAGCACCTCAGGGTGCGAACACTGAAGCTTTCTTT. It specifies CASSLAPQGANTEAFF.

This clone was counted only a few times. The V and J genes are TRBV28 and TRBJ1-5; tentatively, D is TRBD1 (5 bases). The CDR3 runs 12 residues. Looked up from germline, CDR1 is MDHEN and CDR2 is SYDVKM. V lost 5 bases and J 6 bases, leaving 8 bases between the germline ends. CDR3 in DNA: TGTGCCAGCAGTACACAGGCTCAGCCCCAGCATTTT. Its protein product is CASSTQAQPQHF.

The chain couples TRBV11-1 to TRBJ2-3, with D perhaps being TRBD1 or TRBD2 (5 bases each). Trimming removed 7 bases from V and 3 bases from J, with 14 bases in between. The germline V gene encodes CDR1 SGHAT and CDR2 FQDESV (reference sequence). CDR3 length: 14 residues. CDR3 bases: TGTGCCAGCACTGGGAGCAGGGTAACAGATACGCAGTATTTT. Translated, it gives CASTGSRVTDTQYF.

The chain links TRBV30 to TRBJ1-6, with a possible D match to TRBD1 (6 bases). CDR3 length equals 13 residues. The germline V gene encodes CDR1 GTSNPN and CDR2 SVGIG (reference sequence). V was clipped by 4 bases and J by 6 bases, with 10 bases between them. CDR3 in amino acids: CAWNEQGNSPLHF. CDR3 sequence (DNA): TGTGCCTGGAATGAACAGGGTAATTCACCCCTCCACTTT.

This sequence joins TRBV29-1 and TRBJ1-1; TRBD1 aligns across 10 bases. Germline V lookup: CDR1 SQVTM, CDR2 ANQGSEA. V shed 7 bases, J shed 4 bases, and the junction held 6 bases outside the gene matches. CDR3 length: 13 amino acids. CDR3 in DNA: TGCAGCGCCAAGGGACAGGGGCCCACTGAAGCTTTCTTT. Translating it yields CSAKGQGPTEAFF.

This clone was counted between two and nine times. The rearrangement joins TRBV5-1 to TRBJ1-2, with D tentatively TRBD1 (5 bases). The CDR3 consists of 15 residues. CDR1 SGHRS and CDR2 YFSETQ come from the germline V gene. Trimming cost V 4 bases and J 1 base, with 14 bases left between them. DNA of the CDR3: TGCGCCAGCAGCCCTGACGTAGGGGTTAACTATGGCTACACCTTC. The encoded protein is CASSPDVGVNYGYTF.

This clone was observed a handful of times. The gene calls are TRBV7-8 and TRBJ1-2, with D uncertain. Trimming cost V 2 bases and J 2 bases, with 6 bases left between them. Germline V CDR1 and CDR2: SGHVS, FQNEAQ. The CDR3 contains 13 residues. DNA for the CDR3: TGTGCCAGCAGCTTACGCATAAACTATGGCTACACCTTC. Residues: CASSLRINYGYTF.

The rearrangement uses TRBV5-1 and TRBJ2-2; D not certain. CDR1 and CDR2 (germline): SGHRS, YFSETQ. V was shortened by 2 bases and J by 2 bases, with 7 bases between the two germline ends. This CDR3 contains 14 residues. CDR3 in amino acids: CASSFDINTGELFF. The CDR3 nucleotides are TGCGCCAGCAGCTTCGACATTAACACCGGGGAGCTGTTTTTT.

This clone has just a few counts. This chain links TRBV7-2 with TRBJ2-5; 12 bases are a match to TRBD2. This CDR3 has 18 residues. Per germline, CDR1 SGHTA and CDR2 FQGNSA. Unmatched junction bases numbered 11, after V lost 1 base and J lost 5 bases. The CDR3 nucleotides are TGTGCCAGCAGCTTAGGGGCTAGCGGGAGGGCCAGGGGGGAGACCCAGTACTTC. Protein: CASSLGASGRARGETQYF.

Only a few counts were recorded for this clone. The rearrangement uses TRBV19 and TRBJ1-5; D remains ambiguous. V lost 3 bases and J 0 bases, leaving 9 bases between the germline ends. CDR1 LNHDA and CDR2 SQIVND come from the germline V gene (reference sequence). This CDR3 spans 15 amino acids. CDR3 in DNA: TGTGCCAGTAGTATTGTGGGTGGTAGCAATCAGCCCCAGCATTTT. It is translated as CASSIVGGSNQPQHF.

This rearrangement joins TRBV11-2 to TRBJ2-5; 9 positions agree with TRBD2. CDR3 length: 16 residues. Unmatched junction bases numbered 8, after V lost 1 base and J lost 5 bases. Per germline, CDR1 SGHAT and CDR2 FQNNGV. In DNA, the CDR3 is TGTGCCAGCAGCTTAGGGTTAGCGGGGGAGTGGGAGACCCAGTACTTC. Translated, it gives CASSLGLAGEWETQYF.

The chain has TRBV6-6 and TRBJ2-1; TRBD2 aligns across 10 bases. The CDR3 spans 13 residues. CDR1 MNHNY and CDR2 SVGAGI come from the germline V gene (reference sequence). The V segment lost 7 bases and the J segment 10 bases; nucleotides outside the gene matches: 7. This chain's CDR3 is CASTIAGGAEQFF. CDR3 nucleotides: TGTGCCAGCACCATAGCGGGGGGAGCCGAGCAGTTCTTC.

This clone was picked up a small number of times. This chain uses TRBV29-1 with TRBJ2-7; D possibly corresponds to TRBD2 (5 bases). V was clipped by 6 bases and J by 3 bases, with 18 bases between them. The CDR3 extends over 14 amino acids. Germline-derived CDR1 and CDR2 are SQVTM and ANQGSEA. CDR3 amino acids: CSVVPREGSYEQYF. The DNA for the CDR3 is TGCAGCGTGGTACCACGGGAAGGGAGCTACGAGCAGTACTTC.

The J gene is TRBJ2-7, the V gene TRBV27, with D maybe TRBD1 (5 bases). The germline gives CDR1 MNHEY, CDR2 SMNVEV (reference sequence). The CDR3 contains 14 residues. Between the trimmed V and J ends, which lost 3 bases and 2 bases, there was a span of 11 bases. The CDR3 bases are TGTGCCAGCAGTTTGGGGCTTACCCCCTACGAGCAGTACTTC. Translation gives CASSLGLTPYEQYF.

This CDR3 reads CSVRDLQETQYF. The CDR3 DNA sequence: TGCAGTGTCAGGGACCTCCAAGAGACCCAGTACTTC. This chain uses TRBV29-1 with TRBJ2-5; D tentatively reads TRBD1 or TRBD2 (5 bases each). The CDR3 is 12 residues long. Germline CDR1 reads SQVTM; CDR2 reads ANQGSEA.

The V call is TRBV29-1, the J call TRBJ1-1; D gene ambiguous. Germline-derived CDR1 and CDR2 are SQVTM and ANQGSEA. Deletions cut 5 bases from V and 2 bases from J, with 12 bases between. This CDR3 is 13 amino acids long. The CDR3 is CSVRLVFNTEAFF. The CDR3 bases are TGCAGCGTTCGCTTGGTATTTAACACTGAAGCTTTCTTT.

The V gene is TRBV7-6, the J gene TRBJ1-5; a possible D gene is TRBD1 (5 bases). The V end lost 5 bases, the J end lost 5 bases, and 10 bases lay between the germline ends. The CDR3 has 13 amino acids. CDR1 and CDR2 (germline): SGHVS, FNYEAQ. CDR3: CASSPGPDQPQHF. As DNA, the CDR3 is TGTGCCAGCAGCCCGGGGCCGGATCAGCCCCAGCATTTT.

The V call is TRBV20-1, the J call TRBJ2-3; D gene ambiguous. The germline V and J ends were trimmed by 2 bases and 2 bases, with 2 bases remaining between them. This CDR3 is 11 amino acids long. CDR1 and CDR2 (germline): DFQATT, SNEGSKA (reference sequence). The DNA for the CDR3 is TGCAGTGCTAGAACCACAGATACGCAGTATTTT. Amino acid sequence: CSARTTDTQYF.

This chain uses TRBV9 with TRBJ1-4, with 7 bases that match TRBD1. CDR3 size: 15 residues. Losses at the gene ends were 4 bases for V and 5 bases for J; bases not matched to a gene: 8. From germline, CDR1 is SGDLS and CDR2 YYNGEE. The CDR3 sequence is CASSITGAPNEKLFF. For the CDR3, the DNA is TGTGCCAGCAGCATTACAGGGGCCCCCAATGAAAAACTGTTTTTT. Variable domain in full (rest from reference TRBV9 and TRBJ1-4): DSGVTQTPKHLITATGQRVTLRCSPRSGDLSVYWYQQSLDQGLQFLIQYYNGEERAKGNILERFSAQQFPDLHSELNLSSLELGDSALYFCASSITGAPNEKLFFGSGTQLSVL.

This clone was counted only a few times. V and J are TRBV28 and TRBJ2-4; D might be TRBD2 (5 bases). CDR3 length: 13 amino acids. CDR1 is MDHEN, CDR2 SYDVKM, per germline. V was cut by 7 bases and J by 8 bases, with 15 bases left in between. The CDR3 nucleotides read TGTGCCAGCACCCTAGAGGGTTGGGACATTCAGTACTTC. Protein sequence: CASTLEGWDIQYF.

This chain connects TRBV30 to TRBJ1-5; the D is unclear. CDR1 GTSNPN and CDR2 SVGIG come from the germline V gene (reference sequence). The length of the CDR3 is 13 residues. V lost 2 bases and J 5 bases, leaving 10 bases between the germline ends. CDR3 protein: CAWSSRADQPQHF. The CDR3 DNA follows: TGTGCCTGGAGTTCCAGAGCCGATCAGCCCCAGCATTTT. Full variable domain (outside the CDR3, taken from reference TRBV30 and TRBJ1-5): SQTIHQWPATLVQPVGSPLSLECTVEGTSNPNLYWYRQAAGRGLQLLFYSVGIGQISSEVPQNLSASRPQDRQFILSSKKLLLSDSGFYLCAWSSRADQPQHFGDGTRLSIL.

This clone has a handful of counts. V is TRBV30 and J is TRBJ1-3; D is undetermined. The CDR3 has 16 amino acids. Germline V gives CDR1 GTSNPN, CDR2 SVGIG (reference sequence). With 4 bases removed from V and 0 bases from J, the gap between germline ends came to 16 bases. The CDR3 is CAWTVPASDSGNTIYF. The CDR3 DNA follows: TGTGCCTGGACGGTCCCAGCGTCGGACTCTGGAAACACCATATATTTT.

The CDR3 loop is CASSTGREVLFF. The DNA of the CDR3 is TGTGCCAGTAGCACCGGACGGGAGGTTCTGTTTTTT. The chain has TRBV19 and TRBJ1-4; D unclear. This CDR3 region has 12 residues. V lost 6 bases and J 14 bases, leaving 16 bases between the germline ends. The germline gives CDR1 LNHDA, CDR2 SQIVND (reference sequence).

V is TRBV28 and J is TRBJ1-2; D gene uncertain. Between the trimmed V and J ends, which lost 3 bases and 4 bases, there was a span of 3 bases. Per germline, CDR1 MDHEN and CDR2 SYDVKM. This CDR3 contains 11 residues. The DNA for the CDR3 is TGTGCCAGCAGTTTCCCCTATGGCTACACCTTC. Residues: CASSFPYGYTF.

This clone was observed a handful of times. The genes are TRBV7-2 and TRBJ2-7; D is possibly TRBD2 (6 bases). The CDR3 covers 15 residues. V was clipped by 3 bases and J by 0 bases, with 12 bases between them. Germline V gene sequence: CDR1 SGHTA, CDR2 FQGNSA. DNA for the CDR3: TGTGCCAGCAGCTTTGATCGGGGGACCTCCTACGAGCAGTACTTC. Translation: CASSFDRGTSYEQYF.

V usage is TRBV2 and J usage is TRBJ1-4; 9 bases line up with TRBD1. Losses at the gene ends were 0 bases for V and 4 bases for J; bases not matched to a gene: 3. Germline lookup yields CDR1 SNHLY and CDR2 FYNNEI. CDR3 size: 16 residues. CDR3 amino acids: CASSEAGDRVNEKLFF. The CDR3 DNA reads as TGTGCCAGCAGTGAAGCGGGGGACAGGGTTAATGAAAAACTGTTTTTT.

The chain is built from TRBV29-1 and TRBJ2-5, with TRBD1 matching 8 bases. CDR3 length: 13 amino acids. In germline, CDR1 is SQVTM, CDR2 ANQGSEA. The V gene end was trimmed by 6 bases and the J gene end by 7 bases; junction bases not matched to a gene: 10. CDR3 region: CSVGSNRGATQYF. CDR3 DNA: TGCAGCGTAGGGTCCAACAGGGGGGCGACCCAGTACTTC.

In DNA form, the CDR3 reads TGTGCCTGGATGGGTCGGGACAGGGAGAGTGGAAACACCATATATTTT. This encodes CAWMGRDRESGNTIYF. The rearrangement joins TRBV30 to TRBJ1-3; 9 bases fit TRBD1. In germline, CDR1 is GTSNPN, CDR2 SVGIG (reference sequence). V trimming: 4 bases; J trimming: 3 bases; junction bases outside the gene matches: 10. This CDR3 is 16 amino acids long.

This clone was counted a few times. This chain links TRBV7-6 with TRBJ2-1; D possibly matches TRBD1 or TRBD2 (5 bases each). The germline V gene encodes CDR1 SGHVS and CDR2 FNYEAQ. The CDR3 totals 16 residues. Trimming removed 5 bases from V and 0 bases from J, with 14 bases in between. Here the CDR3 DNA reads TGTGCCAGCAGCCCGGGGACCACCCGCTCCTACAATGAGCAGTTCTTC. It yields the protein CASSPGTTRSYNEQFF.

The chain links TRBV6-1 to TRBJ2-1; D tentatively reads TRBD1 or TRBD2 (5 bases each). The CDR3 runs 12 residues. Trimming cost V 7 bases and J 6 bases, with 10 bases left between them. CDR1 is MNHNS and CDR2 is SASEGT in the germline V gene. This CDR3 is CASKVGANEQFF. As DNA, the CDR3 is TGTGCCAGCAAGGTCGGGGCCAATGAGCAGTTCTTC.

The gene calls are TRBV7-2 and TRBJ2-7, with 9 nucleotides matching TRBD1. J was trimmed by 2 bases and V by 4 bases; bases with no gene match: 6. CDR1 SGHTA and CDR2 FQGNSA come from the germline V gene. The CDR3 extends over 15 amino acids. CDR3: CASSSAGTGPYEQYV. The CDR3 nucleotides read TGTGCCAGCAGCTCAGCCGGGACAGGGCCCTACGAGCAGTACGTC.

This clone showed up just once. V gene TRBV9 combines with J gene TRBJ1-3; unclear D gene. Germline V gene lookup returns CDR1 SGDLS and CDR2 YYNGEE. Trimming stripped 3 bases from V and 3 bases from J, with 10 bases between. CDR3 length equals 14 residues. DNA for the CDR3: TGTGCCAGCAGCGCGGGAATTTTTGGAAACACCATATATTTT. It encodes CASSAGIFGNTIYF.